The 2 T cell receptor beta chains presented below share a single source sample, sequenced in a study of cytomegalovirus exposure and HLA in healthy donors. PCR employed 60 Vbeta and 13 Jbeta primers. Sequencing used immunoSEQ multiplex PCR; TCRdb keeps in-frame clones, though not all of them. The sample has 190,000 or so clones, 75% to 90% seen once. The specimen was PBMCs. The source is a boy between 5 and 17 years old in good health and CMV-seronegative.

The CDR3 DNA reads as TGTGCCACCAGCAGACGAGGGAGCCATCAGCCCCAGCATTTT. Its translation: CATSRRGSHQPQHF. The chain has TRBV15 and TRBJ1-5, with D unresolved. CDR1 is LNHNV and CDR2 is YYDKDF in the germline V gene (reference sequence). The CDR3 is made up of 14 amino acids. Deletions cut 2 bases from V and 5 bases from J, with 10 bases between. The full variable domain, rest sourced from reference TRBV15 and TRBJ1-5, is DAMVIQNPRYQVTQFGKPVTLSCSQTLNHNVMYWYQQKSSQAPKLLFHYYDKDFNNEADTPDNFQSRRPNTSFCFLDIRSPGLGDTAMYLCATSRRGSHQPQHFGDGTRLSIL.

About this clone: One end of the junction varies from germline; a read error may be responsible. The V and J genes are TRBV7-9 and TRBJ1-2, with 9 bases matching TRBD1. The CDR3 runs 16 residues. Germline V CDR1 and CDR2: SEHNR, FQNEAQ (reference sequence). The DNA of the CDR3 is TGTTCCAGCAGCCCATTGTGGGGACAGGGTCGGTTTGGCTACACCTTC. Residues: CSSSPLWGQGRFGYTF. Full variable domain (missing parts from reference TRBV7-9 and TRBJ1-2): DTGVSQNPRHKITKRGQNVTFRCDPISEHNRLYWYRQTLGQGPEFLTYFQNEAQLEKSRLLSDRFSAERPKGSFSTLEIQRTEQGDSAMYLCSSSPLWGQGRFGYTFGSGTRLTVV.